This T cell receptor beta chain was found in a study of blood T cell repertoires in COVID-19. On the study more broadly: PBMCs, B-cell-depleted T cells, or T cells were the source of the cDNA or gDNA that made up the material.

Per the study methods: By means of reference gene primer amplification, nucleated cell counts were estimated. Some clones are missing from TCRdb's copy, which holds only in-frame ones; the method was immunoSEQ multiplex PCR. That table gives V, J and clone size, and the DNA gave D and trimming. The table lists 90,000 or so clones, around 75% of them singletons. V shed 1 base, J shed 0 bases, and the junction held 3 bases outside the gene matches. This CDR3 has 16 residues. CDR1 SGHVS and CDR2 FNYEAQ come from the germline V gene. The receptor was derived from a human donor in a cohort sampled during active COVID-19. V and J are TRBV7-6 and TRBJ2-7; 10 nucleotides align to TRBD2. The specimen sequenced was peripheral blood. Here the CDR3 DNA reads TGTGCCAGCAGCTTAGGCTCTAGCGGGAGCTCCTACGAGCAGTACTTC. It specifies CASSLGSSGSSYEQYF.